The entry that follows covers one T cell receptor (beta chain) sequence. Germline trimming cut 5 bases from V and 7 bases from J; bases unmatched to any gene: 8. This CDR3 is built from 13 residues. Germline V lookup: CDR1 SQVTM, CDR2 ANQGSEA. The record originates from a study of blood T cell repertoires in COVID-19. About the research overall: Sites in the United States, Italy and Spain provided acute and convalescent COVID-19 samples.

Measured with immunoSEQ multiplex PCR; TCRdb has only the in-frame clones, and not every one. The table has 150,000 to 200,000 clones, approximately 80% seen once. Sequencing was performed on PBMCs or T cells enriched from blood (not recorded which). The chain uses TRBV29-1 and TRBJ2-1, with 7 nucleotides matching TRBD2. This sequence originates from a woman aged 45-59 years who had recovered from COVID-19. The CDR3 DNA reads TGCAGCGTTAGGGACTACCCAACGAATGAGCAGTTCTTC. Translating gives CSVRDYPTNEQFF.